Below, 18 T cell receptor beta chains from the same sample are listed, as sequenced in a study of CD8 T cells in Susac syndrome. When the RNA was reverse transcribed, random hexamers were used with an input of roughly 0.45 to 1 ug. MiXCR was run by TCRdb on the immunoSEQ multiplex PCR reads, yielding one entry per CDR3 protein. The sample holds about 110,000 distinct CDR3 sequences, approximately 94% seen once. Source material: CD8+ T cells from PBMCs. The receptors shown here come from a human donor with Susac syndrome.

V gene TRBV20-1 combines with J gene TRBJ1-2, with TRBD1 matching over 8 bases. The CDR3 covers 15 residues. V lost 3 bases, J lost 4 bases, and 10 bases stayed unmatched. Per the germline V gene, CDR1 is DFQATT and CDR2 is SNEGSKA (reference sequence). CDR3 DNA sequence: TGCAGTGCTAGGAGGGTTCAACAGGGGGTCTATGGCTACACCTTC. Its translation: CSARRVQQGVYGYTF.

The chain links TRBV3-1 to TRBJ2-7; TRBD1 matches at 9 bases. Germline CDR1 is LGHDT and CDR2 is YNNKEL (reference sequence). V shed 2 bases and J 3 bases; nucleotides not matched to a gene: 5. The CDR3 runs 15 residues. CDR3 sequence: CASSQLRGQGYEQYF. CDR3 bases: TGTGCCAGCAGCCAACTAAGGGGACAGGGCTACGAGCAGTACTTC.

V usage is TRBV27 and J usage is TRBJ2-1; D is possibly TRBD2 (6 bases). Deletions cut 0 bases from V and 0 bases from J, with 6 bases between. The CDR3 loop spans 15 amino acids. The V gene's germline CDR1 is MNHEY and CDR2 SMNVEV (reference sequence). As DNA, the CDR3 is TGTGCCAGCAGTTTATCCGGGAGCTCCTACAATGAGCAGTTCTTC. The encoded protein is CASSLSGSSYNEQFF.

The J gene is TRBJ2-1, the V gene TRBV20-1; TRBD1 is a possible D gene (5 bases). CDR3 length: 14 amino acids. V was cut by 3 bases and J by 4 bases, with 13 bases left in between. Germline V gene lookup returns CDR1 DFQATT and CDR2 SNEGSKA (reference sequence). The CDR3 nucleotides are TGCAGTGCTAGTGGAGACAGCTCTTACAATGAGCAGTTCTTC. Protein product: CSASGDSSYNEQFF.

The V gene is TRBV9, the J gene TRBJ1-4; TRBD1 matches 8 bases. The V and J ends lost 2 bases and 4 bases, in that order; junction bases with no gene match: 1. Germline V gene sequence: CDR1 SGDLS, CDR2 YYNGEE. The CDR3 spans 14 residues. The CDR3, as DNA: TGTGCCAGCAGCGTTGACAGGGGTAATGAAAAACTGTTTTTT. As protein: CASSVDRGNEKLFF.

This clonotype appeared once. The chain combines TRBV2 with TRBJ2-5; D remains unclear. V was shortened by 6 bases and J by 2 bases, with 7 bases between the two germline ends. The CDR3 length is 12 residues. CDR1 is SNHLY, CDR2 FYNNEI, per germline. CDR3 amino acids: CASRSEQETQYF. CDR3 in DNA: TGTGCCAGCAGAAGCGAGCAAGAGACCCAGTACTTC.

The chain is built from TRBV29-1 and TRBJ2-1; 11 bases fit TRBD2. The trim removed 2 bases at V and 0 bases at J, leaving 9 bases unmatched. Germline V lookup: CDR1 SQVTM, CDR2 ANQGSEA. This CDR3 region has 18 residues. CDR3: CSVEYASGGLDSYNEQFF. In nucleotides, the CDR3 is TGCAGCGTTGAATACGCTAGCGGGGGGCTAGACTCCTACAATGAGCAGTTCTTC.

This chain connects TRBV5-4 to TRBJ2-3; 10 nucleotides line up with TRBD2. The length of the CDR3 is 15 residues. Germline CDR1 and CDR2: SGHNT and YYREEE (reference sequence). V shed 4 bases and J 4 bases; nucleotides not matched to a gene: 6. The CDR3 nucleotides are TGTGCCAGCAGCGGACCCCTAGCGGGGGCAGATACGCAGTATTTT. Translated: CASSGPLAGADTQYF.

The V and J genes are TRBV27 and TRBJ2-7; D is unresolved. The CDR3 is 14 amino acids. The V end lost 0 bases, the J end lost 1 base, and 7 bases lay between the germline ends. Germline V CDR1 and CDR2: MNHEY, SMNVEV (reference sequence). Here the CDR3 reads CASSLSGTSYEQYF. CDR3 DNA sequence: TGTGCCAGCAGTTTATCCGGCACATCCTACGAGCAGTACTTC.

The gene calls are TRBV6-5 and TRBJ2-2, with D uncertain. V lost 3 bases, J lost 3 bases, and 8 bases lay in between. Germline assignment: CDR1 MNHEY and CDR2 SVGAGI. The CDR3 runs to 14 residues. The CDR3, as DNA: TGTGCCAGCAGTTATTTGTTTTACACCGGGGAGCTGTTTTTT. Translated, it gives CASSYLFYTGELFF.

This clonotype came up once. V and J are TRBV5-1 and TRBJ2-5; a weak D match, TRBD2 (5 bases). The CDR3 consists of 14 residues. Germline CDR1 and CDR2: SGHRS and YFSETQ. V was cut by 4 bases and J by 5 bases, with 15 bases left in between. The CDR3 is CASSRDYPGETQYF. For the CDR3, the DNA is TGCGCCAGCAGCCGGGATTATCCCGGGGAGACCCAGTACTTC.

The V call is TRBV2, the J call TRBJ1-1, with D unclear. The V end lost 7 bases, the J end lost 11 bases, and 11 bases lay between the germline ends. Germline CDR1 and CDR2: SNHLY and FYNNEI. The CDR3 runs 10 residues. The CDR3 nucleotides are TGTGCCAGCAAGGGTTCGGTGGCTTTCTTT. It yields the protein CASKGSVAFF.

The CDR3 DNA is TGTGCCAGCAGCTTACGCCCGGACGGTTCCTACGAGCAGTACTTC. Translating gives CASSLRPDGSYEQYF. The rearrangement links TRBV7-6 to TRBJ2-7, with D uncertain. There are 15 residues in the CDR3. The germline CDR1 and CDR2 sequences are SGHVS and FNYEAQ. Deletions cut 2 bases from V and 1 base from J, with 12 bases between.

The chain carries TRBV7-9 and TRBJ1-2; 9 nucleotides line up with TRBD1. The CDR3 has 18 residues. The germline gives CDR1 SEHNR, CDR2 FQNEAQ (reference sequence). The J segment lost 2 bases and the V segment lost 5 bases, leaving 15 bases of the junction unmatched. The CDR3 is CASSPSGGTGFQNYGYTF. CDR3 in DNA: TGTGCCAGCAGCCCCAGCGGTGGGACAGGGTTTCAGAACTATGGCTACACCTTC.

This sequence joins TRBV24-1 and TRBJ2-2; TRBD1 or TRBD2 may be the D gene (5 bases each). The CDR3 runs 15 residues. The germline gives CDR1 KGHDR, CDR2 SFDVKD. V lost 4 bases, J lost 7 bases, and 15 bases lay in between. The CDR3 is CATSDRDGSLGELFF. The CDR3 nucleotides read TGTGCCACCAGTGACCGGGACGGCTCCCTCGGGGAGCTGTTTTTT.

The CDR3 loop is CASSLRGQGYEQYF. In nucleotides, the CDR3 is TGTGCCAGCAGCTTGCGTGGACAGGGTTACGAGCAGTACTTC. The chain joins TRBV13 to TRBJ2-7, with TRBD1 identical over 8 bases. Germline V gene data show CDR1 as PRHDT and CDR2 as FYEKMQ (reference sequence). Trimming cost V 3 bases and J 4 bases; bases outside gene matches: 5. This CDR3 has 14 residues.

This clonotype was observed once. The rearrangement links TRBV27 to TRBJ1-1, with unresolved D. The CDR3 spans 13 residues. In germline, CDR1 is MNHEY, CDR2 SMNVEV (reference sequence). The V gene lost 6 bases and the J gene lost 5 bases, with 13 bases spanning the gap. CDR3 sequence (DNA): TGTGCCAGCAGCCGCACGGGGAGTACTGAAGCTTTCTTT. Its translation: CASSRTGSTEAFF.

This chain joins TRBV5-6 and TRBJ2-5; TRBD2 matches 10 bases. The CDR3 is 18 amino acids. CDR1 and CDR2 (germline): SGHDT, YYEEEE. The V gene end was trimmed by 0 bases and the J gene end by 1 base; junction bases not matched to a gene: 9. CDR3 protein: CASSLGAGGPVVQETQYF. In DNA, the CDR3 is TGTGCCAGCAGCTTGGGAGCGGGGGGGCCTGTTGTCCAAGAGACCCAGTACTTC.